The TCR beta chain described here comes from a study of T cell repertoires in ileal Crohn's disease. Germline V gene sequence: CDR1 SGHAT, CDR2 FQNNGV. The CDR3 sequence is 15 residues long. The trim removed 1 base at V and 4 bases at J, leaving 3 bases unmatched. As regards this clone: The antigen is not known.

Per sample, approximately 550 nanograms of biopsy DNA were TCRB immunosequenced. Clones were read by immunoSEQ multiplex PCR, and TCRdb kept only the in-frame ones, dropping some. The table lists some 30,000 clones, around 77% of them singletons. Included were adult ileal or ileocolonic Crohn's patients indicated for ileocolonic resection. Study-level results: Compared with non-smokers, active smokers at surgery showed more clonal expansions.

Sequenced input: ileal tissue. The sequence came from an adult with Crohn's disease. V is TRBV11-2 and J is TRBJ2-2, with 7 bases identical to TRBD2. The CDR3 is CASSLAGGFTGELFF. CDR3 in DNA: TGTGCCAGCAGCTTAGCGGGGGGTTTCACCGGGGAGCTGTTTTTT.